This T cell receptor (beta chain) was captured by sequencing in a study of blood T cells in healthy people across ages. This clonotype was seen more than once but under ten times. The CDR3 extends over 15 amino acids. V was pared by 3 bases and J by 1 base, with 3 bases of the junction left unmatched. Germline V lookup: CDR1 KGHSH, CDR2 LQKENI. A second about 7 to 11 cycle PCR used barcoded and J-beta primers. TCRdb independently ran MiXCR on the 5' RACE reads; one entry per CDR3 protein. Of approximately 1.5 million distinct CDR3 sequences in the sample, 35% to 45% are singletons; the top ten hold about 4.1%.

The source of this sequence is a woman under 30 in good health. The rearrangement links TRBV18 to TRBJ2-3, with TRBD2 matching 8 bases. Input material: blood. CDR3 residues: CASSPGGGRTDTQYF. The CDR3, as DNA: TGTGCCAGCTCACCGGGCGGGGGGCGCACAGATACGCAGTATTTT.